This T cell receptor (beta chain) was sequenced in a study of post-analysis software for immune sequencing data. Germline CDR1 and CDR2: SNHLY and FYNNEI. The V and J ends lost 6 bases and 8 bases respectively, with 8 bases between them. This CDR3 contains 11 residues. Findings of the study overall: Among 5 or 6 TRBV segments more frequent in patients than controls were TRBV5-6, TRBV5-1 and TRBV20-1. Patients with multiple sclerosis recorded significantly lower normalized Chao1 diversity than controls, the study found.

Unique molecular identifiers had been added to the TCR beta cDNA libraries. TCRdb re-analysed the PCR reads in MiXCR, keeping a single row per CDR3 protein. This sample has 650,000 to 850,000 distinct CDR3 sequences; 53% occur once, and the top ten carry over 4%. To note about this clonotype: Its antigen is as yet unknown.

The sequenced sample consisted of blood. The rearrangement joins TRBV2 to TRBJ2-1, with D uncertain. The TCR sequence derives from a girl aged 5 to 17 with multiple sclerosis. The CDR3 spells CASRPRDEQFF. Written as DNA, the CDR3 is TGTGCCAGCAGGCCAAGGGATGAGCAGTTCTTC.